At least ten counts were recorded for the clone carrying this TCR beta chain. TCRdb recomputed calls from the reads with MiXCR, one row per CDR3 protein. The sample shows over 90,000 distinct CDR3 sequences, more than 15% of them seen only once. Trimming cost V 5 bases and J 10 bases; bases outside gene matches: 4. There are 12 residues in the CDR3. Germline lookup yields CDR1 SGHTA and CDR2 FQGNSA. This entry is derived from a study of T cell repertoires in cytomegalovirus infection. Study information: CMV infection and matching HLA type were both indicated by public TCR beta signatures.

V is TRBV7-2 and J is TRBJ2-1; 8 nucleotides line up with TRBD2. This receptor was obtained from a human donor in good health (CMV status not recorded). Some clones in this sample may be carry-over from other donors' samples. Sample: PBMCs. The CDR3 coding sequence is TGTGCCAGCAGCCCCCCGGGGGGGGAGCAGTTCTTC. This sequence encodes CASSPPGGEQFF.